This is a list of T cell receptor beta chains from one sample in a study of blood T cells in healthy people across ages. One entry per CDR3 protein results from TCRdb running MiXCR on the 5' RACE reads. The data hold roughly 1.6 million distinct CDR3 sequences, with almost 35% observed a single time. Material: blood. The receptors stem from a woman younger than 45 in good health. Both conserved end residues are part of each CDR3. D genes are given only for firm matches. Size values are once, few and many counts, or a class for expanded clones, and some rows have none.

d_call cdr3_length j_call v_call clone_size cdr3_nt cdr3_aa
. 14 TRBJ1-6 TRBV7-9 few TGTGCCAGCAGCCCGGCAGAGTCCCATTCACCCCTCCACTTT CASSPAESHSPLHF
. 13 TRBJ1-2 TRBV2 . TGTGTCAGCAGAGGACAGCCAAACTATGGCTACACCTTC CVSRGQPNYGYTF
TRBD1 13 TRBJ1-5 TRBV20-1 few TGCAGTGCTAAGACAGGGGGTGATCAGCCCCAGCATTTT CSAKTGGDQPQHF
. 19 TRBJ2-3 TRBV5-5 few TGTGCCAGCAGCTTTGGGTCAGCGGAAAAAAACCCTAGCACAGATACGCAGTATTTT CASSFGSAEKNPSTDTQYF
. 14 TRBJ1-2 TRBV20-1 few TGCAGTGCTAGAGAGGGCCCGAGACTATATGGCTACACCTTC CSAREGPRLYGYTF
. 15 TRBJ2-7 TRBV2 few TGTGCCAGCAGGGAATCGACAGGGACTAGGGTCGAGCAGTACTTC CASRESTGTRVEQYF
. 13 TRBJ2-1 TRBV4-1 few TGCGCCAGCAGCCCCCTCCTGGACAATGAGCAGTTCTTC CASSPLLDNEQFF
. 15 TRBJ2-1 TRBV4-1 few TGCGCCAGCAACCGAGAGGCCCAGTCCTACAATGAGCAGTTCTTC CASNREAQSYNEQFF
TRBD1 16 TRBJ1-5 TRBV4-1 . TGCGCCAGCAGCCAGGCAGGGGGTTTGAGCAATCAGCCCCAGCATTTT CASSQAGGLSNQPQHF
. 15 TRBJ2-7 TRBV3-1 . TGTGCCAGCAGCCAAGATCGGCAGCGATCCTACGAGCAGTACTTC CASSQDRQRSYEQYF
. 15 TRBJ2-7 TRBV20-1 few TGCAGTGCAAGAGGCCGGGACCGCCTACGAGGCGAGCAGTACTTC CSARGRDRLRGEQYF
. 13 TRBJ1-3 TRBV18 . TGTGCCAGCTCATCCGGACAGGGAAACACCATATATTTT CASSSGQGNTIYF
. 13 TRBJ2-6 TRBV20-1 . TGCAGTGCTAGAGAACTGGGGGCCAACGTCCTGACTTTC CSARELGANVLTF
. 14 TRBJ2-5 TRBV4-2 few TGTGCCAGCAGCCGGGACTGGTTACAAGAGACCCAGTACTTC CASSRDWLQETQYF
. 13 TRBJ2-1 TRBV4-2 few TGTGCCAGCAGCCAAGATGATGGCGATGAGCAGTTCTTC CASSQDDGDEQFF
. 14 TRBJ2-5 TRBV29-1 many TGCAGCGTCGACCAGGGGACCTACCAAGAGACCCAGTACTTC CSVDQGTYQETQYF
. 13 TRBJ2-3 TRBV6-1 . TGTGCCAGCACAGGACAGTACACAGATACGCAGTATTTT CASTGQYTDTQYF
. 11 TRBJ2-1 TRBV3-1 . TGTGCCTGCAGCCAATGGGAAGAGCAGTTCTTC CACSQWEEQFF
TRBD2 14 TRBJ2-3 TRBV20-1 few TGCAGTGCTAGACTAGCGGGGGGGAGAGATACGCAGTATTTT CSARLAGGRDTQYF
. 15 TRBJ2-7 TRBV7-2 few TGTGCCAGCAGCTTAGGCGTCGGGACTGCCCTCGAGCAGTACTTC CASSLGVGTALEQYF
. 13 TRBJ2-5 TRBV7-2 once TGTGCCAGCAGCCGCAGCCCCTCGGAGACCCAGTACTTC CASSRSPSETQYF
TRBD2 17 TRBJ2-1 TRBV6-2/TRBV6-3 . TGTGCCAGCAGACTCGGACTAGCGGGAACGTCCTACAATGAGCAGTTCTTC CASRLGLAGTSYNEQFF
TRBD1 14 TRBJ2-7 TRBV29-1 many TGCAGCGCCCAACTTCCGGGACAGGTCAACGAGCAGTACTTC CSAQLPGQVNEQYF
. 16 TRBJ2-5 TRBV15 . TGTGCCACCAGCAGAGATCTTTCAGGGACCCGGGAGACCCAGTACTTC CATSRDLSGTRETQYF
. 16 TRBJ2-7 TRBV11-2 few TGTGCCAGCAGGTCCCAGGAGAGCGGGCGTTACTACGAGCAGTACTTC CASRSQESGRYYEQYF
. 15 TRBJ2-3 TRBV6-6 . TGTGCCAGCAGTTACTCCCCAGGCGGCACAGATACGCAGTATTTT CASSYSPGGTDTQYF
. 15 TRBJ2-1 TRBV4-1 many TGCGCCAGCAGCCACACAGGAACGGCCTACAATGAGCAGTTCTTC CASSHTGTAYNEQFF
. 12 TRBJ2-3 TRBV5-8 . TGTGCCACCGAGGGACTGCAGGATACGCAGTATTTT CATEGLQDTQYF
. 13 TRBJ1-2 TRBV3-1 few TGTGCCAGCAGCCAGCGCCAACTCTATGGCTACACCTTC CASSQRQLYGYTF
TRBD1 15 TRBJ2-6 TRBV11-2 few TGTGCCAGCAGCCCCGGGACAGGGTGGGCCAACGTCCTGACTTTC CASSPGTGWANVLTF
. 17 TRBJ1-5 TRBV28 few TGTGCCAGCAGTTTATGGGGCGGGGGCAGGAGCAATCAGCCCCAGCATTTT CASSLWGGGRSNQPQHF
. 14 TRBJ1-2 TRBV29-1 . TGCAGCGTTGAAGACAGGGTAGAAATCGGTAGCTACACCTTC CSVEDRVEIGSYTF
. 16 TRBJ2-1 TRBV20-1 . TGCAGTGTTCGGGGCCCCCTCGGGACTCGCGGCGATGAGCAGTTCTTC CSVRGPLGTRGDEQFF
TRBD2 14 TRBJ2-1 TRBV7-8 . TGTGCCAGTGCGCGGGGGATCTCCTACAATGAGCAGTTCTTC CASARGISYNEQFF
TRBD2 17 TRBJ2-7 TRBV11-2 . TGTGCCAGCAGCCGAATAAACGGGAGGTCCTTCTCCTACGAGCAGTACTTC CASSRINGRSFSYEQYF
. 14 TRBJ2-1 TRBV11-3 . TGTGCCAGCAACGACGGGGGCTCAAACAATGAGCAGTTCTTC CASNDGGSNNEQFF
. 15 TRBJ2-1 TRBV6-1 . TGTGCCAGCAGTGAAATGGCTCCCGGGTGGTATGAGCAGTTCTTC CASSEMAPGWYEQFF
. 13 TRBJ1-2 TRBV20-1 . TGCAGTGCTAGAAAGTACGGGGAGGATGGCTACACCTTC CSARKYGEDGYTF
. 15 TRBJ1-2 TRBV30 . TGTGCCTGGAGTGGCCGGGGGGCTGCGAACTATGGCTACACCTTC CAWSGRGAANYGYTF
TRBD2 13 TRBJ2-1 TRBV5-4 . TGTGCCAGCAAGGCGGGAGGGCCAGTCGAGCAGTTCTTC CASKAGGPVEQFF
. 15 TRBJ2-5 TRBV7-2 many TGTGCCAGCAGCCGAGTCCCGACAGCAATTGAGACCCAGTACTTC CASSRVPTAIETQYF
TRBD2 16 TRBJ2-1 TRBV20-1 . TGCAGTGCTAGAGACCAAACCGGGACCGGCACGGGGGGGCAGTTCTTC CSARDQTGTGTGGQFF
. 13 TRBJ2-7 TRBV29-1 many TGCAGCGTTGCAAGCGCCTTAACCTACGAGCAGTACTTC CSVASALTYEQYF
. 14 TRBJ1-2 TRBV6-1 few TGTGCCAGCAGTGATTTACAGGCTAACTATGGCTACACCTTC CASSDLQANYGYTF
. 11 TRBJ2-4 TRBV30 . TGTGCCTGGATACGGGAAAACATTCAGTACTTC CAWIRENIQYF
TRBD1 14 TRBJ2-1 TRBV27 few TGTGCCAGCAGGATACAGGGGGCGAATAATGAGCAGTTCTTC CASRIQGANNEQFF
TRBD1 13 TRBJ1-4 TRBV29-1 many TGCAGCGTTTGGACAGGGTCGGATGAAAAACTGTTTTTT CSVWTGSDEKLFF
. 17 TRBJ1-4 TRBV9 . TGTGCCGGCAGCGATAATCCCGAGGGTGCAACTAATGAAAAACTGTTTTTT CAGSDNPEGATNEKLFF
. 13 TRBJ1-2 TRBV7-2 once TGTGCCAGCAGCTTAGCGCGGGGCGAGGGCTACACCTTC CASSLARGEGYTF
. 16 TRBJ1-4 TRBV3-1 . TGTGCCAGCAGCCAAGAAATTAGGACCTTCAGCGAAAAACTGTTTTTT CASSQEIRTFSEKLFF
TRBD1 16 TRBJ2-1 TRBV27 . TGTGCCAGCAGCTTCCTTTCCAGGGGGCAGAGTAATGAGCAGTTCTTC CASSFLSRGQSNEQFF
TRBD1 15 TRBJ2-1 TRBV6-1 . TGTGCCAGCAGTGGACGACAGGGGTCCTACAATGAGCAGTTCTTC CASSGRQGSYNEQFF
TRBD2 12 TRBJ2-1 TRBV29-1 few TGCAGCGTTGACAGCGGGGGGGCCGGGTCGTTCTTC CSVDSGGAGSFF
TRBD2 16 TRBJ2-7 TRBV28 few TGTGCCAGCAGCTCTCGACTAGCGGGAGAAACCTACGAGCAGTACTTC CASSSRLAGETYEQYF